Each of the 10 T cell receptor beta chains below was sequenced from the same sample in a study of T cell responses to AZD1222 COVID-19 vaccine. The repertoire was sequenced with immunoSEQ multiplex PCR; TCRdb's copy has only in-frame clones and lacks some. The sample consists of more than 140,000 clones, just over 90% of them appearing once. The starting material was peripheral blood, obtained on day 0 of MenACWY control vaccination. The source is an adult in good health.

The V call is TRBV13, the J call TRBJ2-7, with TRBD2 identical over 11 bases. J was trimmed by 1 base and V by 4 bases; bases with no gene match: 3. CDR3 length: 15 residues. CDR1 and CDR2 (germline): PRHDT, FYEKMQ (reference sequence). The CDR3 DNA reads as TGTGCCAGCAGCTCGGGACTAGCGGTTTCCTACGAGCAGTACTTC. Its translation: CASSSGLAVSYEQYF.

V is TRBV2 and J is TRBJ1-2; maybe TRBD1 (5 bases). V lost 10 bases to trimming and J lost 8 bases, with 14 bases between them. Germline values: CDR1 SNHLY, CDR2 FYNNEI. CDR3 length: 11 residues. The DNA for the CDR3 is TGTGCCACCCAGGGAGTTCTCGGCTACACCTTC. Its protein is CATQGVLGYTF.

The chain couples TRBV2 to TRBJ1-3; D uncertain. CDR1 and CDR2 from the germline V gene are SNHLY and FYNNEI. Trimming pared 6 bases from V and 0 bases from J, leaving 6 bases between. There are 13 residues in the CDR3. CDR3 region: CASRGSSGNTIYF. The CDR3 nucleotides read TGTGCCAGCAGGGGAAGCTCTGGAAACACCATATATTTT.

The chain is built from TRBV2 and TRBJ1-2; tentative D call: TRBD1 (6 bases). Trimming shortened V by 6 bases and J by 2 bases, and 13 bases separated the two germline ends. CDR1 is SNHLY and CDR2 is FYNNEI in the germline V gene. This CDR3 has 14 residues. The CDR3 nucleotides read TGTGCCAGCAGACTGGACAGCTCCAACTATGGCTACACCTTC. Residues: CASRLDSSNYGYTF.

The J gene is TRBJ1-2, the V gene TRBV7-9, with 7 positions matching TRBD1. CDR3 length: 15 residues. The V and J ends lost 5 bases and 3 bases, in that order; junction bases with no gene match: 9. Looked up from germline, CDR1 is SEHNR and CDR2 is FQNEAQ (reference sequence). In DNA form, the CDR3 reads TGTGCCAGCAGCCGTGTACAGGGGACCCACTATGGCTACACCTTC. Amino acids: CASSRVQGTHYGYTF. Supplemented by reference TRBV7-9 and TRBJ1-2, the full variable domain reads DTGVSQNPRHKITKRGQNVTFRCDPISEHNRLYWYRQTLGQGPEFLTYFQNEAQLEKSRLLSDRFSAERPKGSFSTLEIQRTEQGDSAMYLCASSRVQGTHYGYTFGSGTRLTVV.

This chain links TRBV20-1 with TRBJ1-5, with unresolved D. The ends were cut back, 3 bases at V and 1 base at J, with 10 bases in the middle. The CDR3 is 14 amino acids. CDR1 and CDR2 (germline): DFQATT, SNEGSKA (reference sequence). The CDR3 protein is CSASPFRSNQPQHF. The CDR3 region has the DNA TGCAGTGCTAGTCCTTTCCGGAGCAATCAGCCCCAGCATTTT.

A single count supports this clone. The chain combines TRBV27 with TRBJ1-1; 7 bases match TRBD1. The CDR3 extends over 15 amino acids. V lost 6 bases to trimming and J lost 3 bases; unmatched junction nucleotides: 10. Looked up from germline, CDR1 is MNHEY and CDR2 is SMNVEV (reference sequence). The CDR3 reads CASRRQGVGDTEAFF. The CDR3 coding sequence is TGTGCCAGCAGGAGACAGGGAGTTGGGGACACTGAAGCTTTCTTT.

The J gene is TRBJ2-5, the V gene TRBV29-1; 7 bases are a match to TRBD1. CDR3 length: 13 residues. Per the germline V gene, CDR1 is SQVTM and CDR2 is ANQGSEA. Trimming at V came to 4 bases and at J to 5 bases, leaving 7 bases not matched to a gene. CDR3 sequence (DNA): TGCAGCGTTGTTAGGGGGCTGGGGGAGACCCAGTACTTC. Residues: CSVVRGLGETQYF.

The chain uses TRBV2 and TRBJ1-5; D is undetermined. Germline values: CDR1 SNHLY, CDR2 FYNNEI. Trimming removed 6 bases at V and 2 bases at J, with 8 bases between. This CDR3 has 13 amino acids. The CDR3 reads CASRTGGNQPQHF. CDR3 nucleotide sequence: TGTGCCAGCAGGACGGGCGGCAATCAGCCCCAGCATTTT.

V and J are TRBV7-8 and TRBJ1-6, with a tentative D call TRBD1 (5 bases). Germline CDR1 and CDR2: SGHVS and FQNEAQ. This CDR3 spans 14 amino acids. Trimming shortened V by 10 bases and J by 7 bases, and 17 bases separated the two germline ends. DNA of the CDR3: TGTGCCATCCCGAGGGACGAAGGCAATTCACCCCTCCACTTT. It translates to CAIPRDEGNSPLHF.